Listed below are T cell receptor beta chains from one sample, sequenced in a study of memory CD4+ T cells and cytomegalovirus serostatus. Measured with immunoSEQ multiplex PCR; TCRdb has only the in-frame clones, and not every one. The data contain 75,000 to 95,000 clones, 80% of them singletons. What was sequenced was memory CD4+ T cells from blood. The receptor set was obtained from an adult in good health and CMV-seronegative. Both conserved end residues are part of each CDR3. The D gene is left open where the match is weak.

d_gene | j_gene | v_gene | CDR3aa
TRBD2 | TRBJ2-3 | TRBV10-3 | CAISGAGGSTSTDTQYF
- | TRBJ2-3 | TRBV7-6 | CASSLAAQYTQYF
- | TRBJ1-3 | TRBV7-9 | CASSLMQGGNTIYF
TRBD1 | TRBJ1-6 | TRBV5-4 | CASSLGQGDSPLHF
- | TRBJ2-1 | TRBV5-1 | CASRGVYNEQFF
- | TRBJ1-2 | TRBV6-1 | CASSTGSLYGYTF
- | TRBJ1-5 | TRBV4-2 | CASSRVLGSNQPQHF
- | TRBJ1-5 | TRBV7-2 | CASSLDGLNQPQHF
TRBD1 | TRBJ1-3 | TRBV18 | CASSPQGQGVGNTIYF
TRBD1 | TRBJ1-1 | TRBV11-2 | CASSTQIDRGRGTEAFF
TRBD1 | TRBJ2-7 | TRBV27 | CASSLGQGDLDEQYF
- | TRBJ1-1 | TRBV7-9 | CASSRTGGQAATEAFF
TRBD1 | TRBJ2-7 | TRBV2 | CATGQGGGQYF
- | TRBJ2-5 | TRBV29-1 | CSGGDSQETQYF
- | TRBJ1-5 | TRBV5-4 | CASSLDVGPGPQHF
TRBD1 | TRBJ1-2 | TRBV25-1 | CASSEFGGTGSGYTF
- | TRBJ2-1 | TRBV9 | CASSVVPSRGDGEQFF
- | TRBJ2-3 | TRBV28 | CASMGGPGTDTQYF
TRBD1 | TRBJ2-7 | TRBV5-5 | CASSPSGTGPYEQYF
- | TRBJ2-7 | TRBV15 | CATSPGVEGAYEQYF
- | TRBJ1-6 | TRBV9 | CASSVERGVGSPLHF
- | TRBJ2-5 | TRBV4-2 | CASSHRLGGETQYF
TRBD1 | TRBJ1-1 | TRBV5-1 | CASSKQGASEVNTEAFF
- | TRBJ2-3 | TRBV7-6 | CASSLDTSTDTQYF
- | TRBJ1-1 | TRBV18 | CASSPRGDPSTEAFF
- | TRBJ1-2 | TRBV6-1 | CASSEQGFYGYTF
- | TRBJ2-5 | TRBV11-2 | CASSPRHRETQYF
- | TRBJ1-2 | TRBV28 | CASSTTRANYGYTF